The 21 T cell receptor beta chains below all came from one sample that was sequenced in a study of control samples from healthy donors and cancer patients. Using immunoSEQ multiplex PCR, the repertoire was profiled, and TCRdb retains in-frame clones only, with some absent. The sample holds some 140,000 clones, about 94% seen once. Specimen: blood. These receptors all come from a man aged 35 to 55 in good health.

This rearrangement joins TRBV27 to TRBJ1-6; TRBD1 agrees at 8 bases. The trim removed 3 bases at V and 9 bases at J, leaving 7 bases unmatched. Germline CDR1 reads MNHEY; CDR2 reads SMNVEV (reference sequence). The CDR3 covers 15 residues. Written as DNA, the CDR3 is TGTGCCAGCAGTTTCTCGACAGGGGAGGGTTCACCCCTCCACTTT. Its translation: CASSFSTGEGSPLHF.

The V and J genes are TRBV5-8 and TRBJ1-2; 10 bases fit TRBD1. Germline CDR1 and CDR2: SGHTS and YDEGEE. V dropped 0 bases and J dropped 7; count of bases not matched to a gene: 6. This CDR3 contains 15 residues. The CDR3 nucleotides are TGTGCCAGCAGCTTGGTATCGGGACAGGGGTTTGGCTACACCTTC. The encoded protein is CASSLVSGQGFGYTF.

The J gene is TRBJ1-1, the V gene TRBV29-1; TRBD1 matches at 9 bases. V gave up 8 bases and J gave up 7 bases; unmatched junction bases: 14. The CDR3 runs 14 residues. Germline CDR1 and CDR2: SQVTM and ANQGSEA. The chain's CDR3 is CSLAHRTGAVEAFF. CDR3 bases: TGCAGCCTCGCCCATCGGACAGGGGCCGTTGAAGCTTTCTTT.

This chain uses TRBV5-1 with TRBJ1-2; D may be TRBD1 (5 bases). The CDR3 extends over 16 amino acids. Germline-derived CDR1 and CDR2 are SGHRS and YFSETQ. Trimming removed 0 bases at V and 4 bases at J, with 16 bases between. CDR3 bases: TGCGCCAGCAGCTTGGATCATCGGGGGACCACCTATGGCTACACCTTC. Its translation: CASSLDHRGTTYGYTF.

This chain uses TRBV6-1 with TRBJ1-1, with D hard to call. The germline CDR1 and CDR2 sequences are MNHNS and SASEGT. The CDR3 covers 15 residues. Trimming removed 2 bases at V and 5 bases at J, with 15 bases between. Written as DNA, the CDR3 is TGTGCCAGCAGTGAATTTCCCGGGATAGGTACTGAAGCTTTCTTT. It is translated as CASSEFPGIGTEAFF.

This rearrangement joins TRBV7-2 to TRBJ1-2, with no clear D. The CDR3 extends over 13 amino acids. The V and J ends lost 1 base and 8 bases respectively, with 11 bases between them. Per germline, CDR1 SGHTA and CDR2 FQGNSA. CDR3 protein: CASSLDFGRGYTF. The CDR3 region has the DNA TGTGCCAGCAGCTTAGATTTCGGTCGCGGCTACACCTTC.

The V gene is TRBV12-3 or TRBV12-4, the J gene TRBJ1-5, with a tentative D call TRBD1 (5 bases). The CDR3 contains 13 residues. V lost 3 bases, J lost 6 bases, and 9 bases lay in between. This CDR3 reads CASSFHGAQPQHF. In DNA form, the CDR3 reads TGTGCCAGCAGTTTTCACGGGGCTCAGCCCCAGCATTTT.

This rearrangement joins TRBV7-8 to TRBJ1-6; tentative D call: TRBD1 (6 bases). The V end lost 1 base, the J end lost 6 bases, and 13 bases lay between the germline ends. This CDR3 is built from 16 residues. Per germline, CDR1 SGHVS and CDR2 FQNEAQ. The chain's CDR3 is CASSLGRTEINSPLHF. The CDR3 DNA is TGTGCCAGCAGCTTAGGTCGGACAGAGATTAATTCACCCCTCCACTTT.

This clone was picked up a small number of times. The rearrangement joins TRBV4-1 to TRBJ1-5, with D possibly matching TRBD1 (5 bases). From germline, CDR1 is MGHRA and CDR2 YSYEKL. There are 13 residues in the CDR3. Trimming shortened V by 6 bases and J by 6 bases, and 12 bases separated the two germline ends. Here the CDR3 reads CASSQGRGQPQHF. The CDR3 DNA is TGCGCCAGCAGTCAGGGTAGGGGTCAGCCCCAGCATTTT.

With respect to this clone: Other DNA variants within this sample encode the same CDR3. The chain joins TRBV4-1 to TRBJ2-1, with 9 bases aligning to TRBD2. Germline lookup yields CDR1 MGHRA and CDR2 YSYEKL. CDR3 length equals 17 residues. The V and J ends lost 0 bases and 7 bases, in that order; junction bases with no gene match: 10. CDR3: CASSQDPAGGAGNEQFF. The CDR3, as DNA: TGCGCCAGCAGCCAAGATCCCGCGGGGGGGGCGGGTAATGAGCAGTTCTTC.

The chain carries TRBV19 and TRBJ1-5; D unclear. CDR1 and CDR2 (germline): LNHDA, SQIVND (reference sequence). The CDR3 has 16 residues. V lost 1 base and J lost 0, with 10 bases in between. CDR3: CASSIGAINSNQPQHF. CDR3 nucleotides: TGTGCCAGTAGTATAGGCGCAATCAATAGCAATCAGCCCCAGCATTTT.

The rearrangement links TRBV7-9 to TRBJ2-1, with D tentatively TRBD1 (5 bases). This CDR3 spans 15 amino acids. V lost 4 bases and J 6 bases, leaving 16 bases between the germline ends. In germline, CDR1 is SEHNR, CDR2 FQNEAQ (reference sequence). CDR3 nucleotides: TGTGCCAGCAGCTCCCGTGGACATAGGACCAATGAGCAGTTCTTC. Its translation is CASSSRGHRTNEQFF.

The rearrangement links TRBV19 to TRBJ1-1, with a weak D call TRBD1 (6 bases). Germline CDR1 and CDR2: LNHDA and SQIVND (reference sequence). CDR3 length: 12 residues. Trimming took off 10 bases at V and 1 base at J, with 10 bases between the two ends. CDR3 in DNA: TGTGCCACCCAGACAGGGAACACTGAAGCTTTCTTT. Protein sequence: CATQTGNTEAFF.

The CDR3 DNA sequence: TGTGCCAGCAGCTTAGAGGGGTGGGTTAGAGGGAATGAGCAGTTCTTC. This encodes CASSLEGWVRGNEQFF. The rearrangement uses TRBV11-2 and TRBJ2-1; D is perhaps TRBD2 (5 bases). V shed 0 bases and J shed 7 bases, with 16 bases lying between them. CDR1 is SGHAT and CDR2 is FQNNGV in the germline V gene. CDR3 length equals 16 residues.

The CDR3 coding sequence is TGTGCCAGCAGCCAAACCCCCGGGACAGGGACAATCCCCTCTGGAAACACCATATATTTT. This sequence encodes CASSQTPGTGTIPSGNTIYF. J is TRBJ1-3 and V is TRBV14; 9 bases match TRBD1. V was pared by 2 bases and J by 0 bases, with 14 bases of the junction left unmatched. This CDR3 is 20 amino acids long. Per germline, CDR1 SGHDN and CDR2 FVKESK.

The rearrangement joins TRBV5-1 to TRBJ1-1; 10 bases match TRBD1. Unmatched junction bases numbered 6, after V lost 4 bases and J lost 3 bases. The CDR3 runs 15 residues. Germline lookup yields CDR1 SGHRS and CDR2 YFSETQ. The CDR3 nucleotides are TGCGCCAGCAGCAGACAGGGGGCACTGGACACTGAAGCTTTCTTT. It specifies CASSRQGALDTEAFF.

DNA of the CDR3: TGTGCCAGCAGCTTAGGGGAGGGGTGGCCGGAGACCCAGTACTTC. It specifies CASSLGEGWPETQYF. J is TRBJ2-5 and V is TRBV7-9, with 7 positions matching TRBD2. From germline, CDR1 is SEHNR and CDR2 FQNEAQ (reference sequence). The CDR3 runs to 15 residues. With 1 base clipped from V and 5 bases from J, the junction kept 7 bases outside the gene matches.

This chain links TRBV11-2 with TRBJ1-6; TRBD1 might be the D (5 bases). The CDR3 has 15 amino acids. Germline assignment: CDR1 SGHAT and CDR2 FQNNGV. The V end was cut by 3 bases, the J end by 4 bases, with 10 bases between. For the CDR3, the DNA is TGTGCCAGCAGCTTTGGGTCAGGGTATAATTCACCCCTCCACTTT. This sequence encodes CASSFGSGYNSPLHF. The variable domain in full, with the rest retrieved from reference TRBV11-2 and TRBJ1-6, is EAGVAQSPRYKIIEKRQSVAFWCNPISGHATLYWYQQILGQGPKLLIQFQNNGVVDDSQLPKDRFSAERLKGVDSTLKIQPAKLEDSAVYLCASSFGSGYNSPLHFGNGTRLTVT.

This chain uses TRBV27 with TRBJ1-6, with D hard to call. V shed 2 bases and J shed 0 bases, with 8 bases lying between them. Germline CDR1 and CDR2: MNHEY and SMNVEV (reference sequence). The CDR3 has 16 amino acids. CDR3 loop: CASSLNAVSYNSPLHF. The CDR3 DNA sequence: TGTGCCAGCAGTTTAAATGCAGTCTCCTATAATTCACCCCTCCACTTT.

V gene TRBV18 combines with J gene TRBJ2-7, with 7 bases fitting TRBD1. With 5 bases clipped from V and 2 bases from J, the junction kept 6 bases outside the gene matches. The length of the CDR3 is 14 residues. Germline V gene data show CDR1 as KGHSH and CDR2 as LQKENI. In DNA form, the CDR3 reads TGTGCCAGCTCAGGGACAGTCCTTACCTACGAGCAGTACTTC. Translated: CASSGTVLTYEQYF.

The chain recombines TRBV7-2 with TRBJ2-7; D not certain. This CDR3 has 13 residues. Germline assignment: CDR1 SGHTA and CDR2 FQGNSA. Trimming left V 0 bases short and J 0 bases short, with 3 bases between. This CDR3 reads CASSLASSYEQYF. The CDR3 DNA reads TGTGCCAGCAGCTTAGCCTCCTCCTACGAGCAGTACTTC.